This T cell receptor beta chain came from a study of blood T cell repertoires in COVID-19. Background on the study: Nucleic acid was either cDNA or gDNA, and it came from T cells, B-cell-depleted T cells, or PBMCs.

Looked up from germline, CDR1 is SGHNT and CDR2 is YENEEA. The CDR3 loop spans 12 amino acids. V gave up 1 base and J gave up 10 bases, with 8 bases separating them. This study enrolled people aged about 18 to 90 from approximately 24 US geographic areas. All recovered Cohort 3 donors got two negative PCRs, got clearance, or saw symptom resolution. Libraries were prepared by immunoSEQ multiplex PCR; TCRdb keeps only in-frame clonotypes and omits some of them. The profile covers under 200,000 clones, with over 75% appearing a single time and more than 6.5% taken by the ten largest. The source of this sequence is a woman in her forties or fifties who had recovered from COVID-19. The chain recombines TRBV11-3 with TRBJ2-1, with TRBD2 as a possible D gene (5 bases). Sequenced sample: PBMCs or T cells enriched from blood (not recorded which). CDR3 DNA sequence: TGTGCCAGCAGCTTAGGAGGGATCGAGCAGTTCTTC. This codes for CASSLGGIEQFF.